This T cell receptor beta chain came from a study of blood T cell repertoires in COVID-19. Across the whole study: Acute and convalescent COVID-19 specimens originated in the United States, Italy and Spain. From T cells, B-cell-depleted T cells, or PBMCs came the material, which was cDNA or gDNA.

Looked up from germline, CDR1 is SEHNR and CDR2 is FQNEAQ (reference sequence). The CDR3 consists of 15 residues. Authors' processing steps: Reference gene primer amplification in the assay estimated nucleated cell counts. Profiled with immunoSEQ multiplex PCR; TCRdb holds only in-frame clones, not every one. That table gives V, J and clone size, and the DNA gave D and trimming. Of over 50,000 clones listed, 75% to 90% are singletons. As concerns this clone: The junction shows a germline mismatch at one end, possibly a read error.

This sequence joins TRBV7-9 and TRBJ1-1; TRBD1 is a possible D gene (6 bases). Sequenced: peripheral blood. The TCR comes from a man older than 75 with acute or convalescent COVID-19. The CDR3 DNA reads as TGTGCCAGCAGCCCGCCAGGGGTTGGGAACCCTGAAGCTTTCTTT. Translating it yields CASSPPGVGNPEAFF.